What follows are 20 T cell receptor beta chains derived from one specimen sequenced in a study of T-cell reconstitution after alpha-beta-depleted transplantation in children. Unique molecular identifiers tagged the TCRbeta library. TCRdb re-derived calls from the PCR reads in MiXCR, one entry per CDR3 protein. The sample consists of about 640,000 distinct CDR3 sequences, over 10% of them appearing once. This specimen consisted of PBMCs, mostly from graft donor cells, obtained 360 days after TCRalphabeta/CD19-depleted stem cell transplant. These receptor sequences come from a male patient aged 5 to 17 who had a stem cell transplant for acute myeloid leukemia, so the T cells may come from the graft donor.

There are many counts of this clonotype. One junction end does not reproduce the germline sequence, and a read error may be involved. The chain is built from TRBV12-5 and TRBJ2-5; possibly TRBD1 for D (6 bases). Germline CDR1 reads LGHNT; CDR2 reads FRNRAP. CDR3 size: 14 residues. CDR3 sequence reads: CASALGAIQETQYF. The CDR3 DNA sequence: TGTGCTAGTGCTTTGGGGGCGATACAAGAGACCCAGTACTTC.

V and J are TRBV20-1 and TRBJ2-6; no firm D call. The germline V and J ends were trimmed by 8 bases and 0 bases, with 8 bases remaining between them. Germline CDR1 DFQATT, CDR2 SNEGSKA (reference sequence). This CDR3 region has 13 residues. The CDR3 spells CSPYSSGANVLTF. The CDR3 DNA follows: TGCAGTCCTTACAGCTCTGGGGCCAACGTCCTGACTTTC.

The CDR3 reads CASSASGTSLGEQYF. As DNA, the CDR3 is TGTGCCAGCAGCGCCTCCGGGACATCCCTTGGGGAGCAGTACTTC. This chain joins TRBV9 and TRBJ2-7; D is perhaps TRBD1 (6 bases). Trimming removed 3 bases at V and 7 bases at J, with 20 bases between. This CDR3 comprises 15 residues. In germline, CDR1 is SGDLS, CDR2 YYNGEE. The full variable domain, rest sourced from reference TRBV9 and TRBJ2-7, is DSGVTQTPKHLITATGQRVTLRCSPRSGDLSVYWYQQSLDQGLQFLIQYYNGEERAKGNILERFSAQQFPDLHSELNLSSLELGDSALYFCASSASGTSLGEQYFGPGTRLTVT.

The CDR3 protein is CSVARTGGEQYF. For the CDR3, the DNA is TGCAGCGTTGCGCGGACAGGGGGCGAGCAGTACTTC. The J gene is TRBJ2-7, the V gene TRBV29-1, with 10 bases that match TRBD1. Trimming cost V 4 bases and J 6 bases; bases outside gene matches: 3. The germline V gene has CDR1 SQVTM and CDR2 ANQGSEA. The CDR3 loop spans 12 amino acids.

This clonotype was seen ten or more times. The chain's CDR3 is CSVEPSGPNTGELFF. As DNA, the CDR3 is TGCAGCGTTGAACCCAGCGGGCCGAACACCGGGGAGCTGTTTTTT. The genes are TRBV29-1 and TRBJ2-2; D possibly corresponds to TRBD2 (6 bases). V was pared by 2 bases and J by 0 bases, with 10 bases between. CDR1 SQVTM and CDR2 ANQGSEA come from the germline V gene. This CDR3 contains 15 residues.

J is TRBJ2-3 and V is TRBV11-2; 7 bases match TRBD2. Germline V lookup: CDR1 SGHAT, CDR2 FQNNGV. The V segment lost 1 base and the J segment 5 bases; nucleotides outside the gene matches: 3. The length of the CDR3 is 14 residues. CDR3 residues: CASSLVAGVDTQYF. CDR3 DNA: TGTGCCAGCAGCTTAGTGGCGGGAGTAGATACGCAGTATTTT.

This clonotype was recorded many times. For the CDR3, the DNA is TGCAGCGTTGTTCAGGGGCCGGGACTAGCAAGGTTCGAGCAGTACTTC. It encodes CSVVQGPGLARFEQYF. The V and J genes are TRBV29-1 and TRBJ2-7; 9 bases map to TRBD2. Germline CDR1 SQVTM, CDR2 ANQGSEA. The trim removed 4 bases at V and 6 bases at J, leaving 16 bases unmatched. The CDR3 is 16 amino acids.

At least ten counts were recorded for this clonotype. This chain joins TRBV7-3 and TRBJ2-1, with 7 bases identical to TRBD1. This CDR3 spans 13 amino acids. Germline CDR1 is SGHTA and CDR2 is FQGTGA. Trimming removed 4 bases from V and 4 bases from J; junction bases left unmatched: 1. The CDR3 loop reads CASSSDRYNEQFF. The CDR3 DNA follows: TGTGCCAGCAGCTCGGACAGGTACAATGAGCAGTTCTTC.

The chain is built from TRBV7-2 and TRBJ2-5; D perhaps matches TRBD2 (6 bases). The CDR3 loop spans 15 amino acids. The germline CDR1 and CDR2 sequences are SGHTA and FQGNSA. V lost 1 base to trimming and J lost 5 bases, with 14 bases between them. The CDR3 nucleotides are TGTGCCAGCAGCTTAGAAGGACTAAGGGAGGAGACCCAGTACTTC. Amino acids: CASSLEGLREETQYF.

V and J are TRBV15 and TRBJ2-7, with D unclear. CDR3 length: 15 residues. V was cut by 3 bases and J by 0 bases, with 12 bases left in between. The germline CDR1 and CDR2 sequences are LNHNV and YYDKDF (reference sequence). The CDR3 region is CATSRGSTPSYEQYF. The DNA for the CDR3 is TGTGCCACCAGCAGGGGGTCAACGCCCTCCTACGAGCAGTACTTC.

This sequence joins TRBV11-1 and TRBJ2-5; 14 bases fit TRBD2. The CDR3 is 15 amino acids. CDR1 is SGHAT, CDR2 FQDESV, per germline (reference sequence). The V segment lost 4 bases and the J segment 4 bases; nucleotides outside the gene matches: 2. In DNA form, the CDR3 reads TGTGCCAGCAGCTGGACTAGCGGGAGGACAGAGACCCAGTACTTC. It specifies CASSWTSGRTETQYF.

The chain recombines TRBV2 with TRBJ2-1; TRBD2 might be the D (6 bases). The CDR3 has 15 amino acids. Per the germline V gene, CDR1 is SNHLY and CDR2 is FYNNEI. V was clipped by 8 bases and J by 2 bases, with 16 bases between them. The CDR3 DNA reads as TGTGCCAGCCGCGGTTCCGGGGGAGCCTACAATGAGCAGTTCTTC. Protein sequence: CASRGSGGAYNEQFF.

A few counts support this clonotype. J is TRBJ2-4 and V is TRBV7-2; no reliable D call. The CDR3 loop spans 16 amino acids. Trimming left V 3 bases short and J 2 bases short, with 14 bases between. Per germline, CDR1 SGHTA and CDR2 FQGNSA. In nucleotides, the CDR3 is TGTGCCAGCAGCTTCGGTCTCCTGTCGCCCAAAAACATTCAGTACTTC. It is translated as CASSFGLLSPKNIQYF.

This clonotype was observed a handful of times. V usage is TRBV18 and J usage is TRBJ2-7; tentative D call: TRBD2 (6 bases). Per germline, CDR1 KGHSH and CDR2 LQKENI. V lost 3 bases, J lost 0 bases, and 15 bases lay in between. This CDR3 contains 16 residues. CDR3 nucleotides: TGTGCCAGCTCACCCCAACTAGCTTTGAGCTCCTACGAGCAGTACTTC. Translating gives CASSPQLALSSYEQYF.

This clonotype has just a few counts. The chain recombines TRBV6-5 with TRBJ2-7, with 9 bases lining up with TRBD2. The germline V gene encodes CDR1 MNHEY and CDR2 SVGAGI. V shed 0 bases and J 7 bases; nucleotides not matched to a gene: 4. The CDR3 is made up of 14 amino acids. This CDR3 is CASSYSGLAEEQYF. In DNA, the CDR3 is TGTGCCAGCAGTTACTCGGGACTAGCCGAGGAGCAGTACTTC.

This clonotype was detected ten times or more. For the CDR3, the DNA is TGTGCCAGCAGCCCCCCCATGGGTGATACCGGGGAGCTGTTTTTT. Encoded protein: CASSPPMGDTGELFF. This chain uses TRBV7-8 with TRBJ2-2; no firm D call. Looked up from germline, CDR1 is SGHVS and CDR2 is FQNEAQ. Trimming removed 5 bases from V and 5 bases from J, with 15 bases in between. This CDR3 is 15 amino acids long.

Worth noting for this clonotype: The junction departs from germline at one end; a sequencing error may be responsible. The chain combines TRBV12-5 with TRBJ2-7, with 13 bases matching TRBD2. CDR1 is LGHNT and CDR2 is FRNRAP in the germline V gene. The CDR3 covers 18 residues. Here the CDR3 reads CASGLGTSGSPLSSEQYF. DNA for the CDR3: TGTGCTAGTGGTTTGGGGACTAGCGGGAGTCCCTTGTCCTCCGAGCAGTACTTC.

The rearrangement links TRBV15 to TRBJ1-5, with 8 positions matching TRBD1. Germline V lookup: CDR1 LNHNV, CDR2 YYDKDF (reference sequence). The CDR3 contains 13 residues. With V trimmed by 7 bases and J by 9 bases, 8 bases remained unmatched. CDR3 coding DNA: TGTGCCACCAAACAGGGGGGATTGAGGCCCCAGCATTTT. It translates to CATKQGGLRPQHF. The variable domain in full, with the rest retrieved from reference TRBV15 and TRBJ1-5, is DAMVIQNPRYQVTQFGKPVTLSCSQTLNHNVMYWYQQKSSQAPKLLFHYYDKDFNNEADTPDNFQSRRPNTSFCFLDIRSPGLGDTAMYLCATKQGGLRPQHFGDGTRLSIL.

This clonotype has more than one count but fewer than ten. The CDR3 DNA follows: TGTGCCAGCAGTTTACAGTATGTGGGGACCCAGTACTTC. Translation: CASSLQYVGTQYF. The V gene is TRBV27, the J gene TRBJ2-5; D gene ambiguous. The CDR3 is 13 amino acids. Germline assignment: CDR1 MNHEY and CDR2 SMNVEV (reference sequence). The ends were cut back, 2 bases at V and 7 bases at J, with 11 bases in the middle.

In its sample, this clonotype was seen a few times. The V gene is TRBV29-1, the J gene TRBJ2-7, with 9 bases that match TRBD2. This CDR3 has 13 residues. Germline CDR1 is SQVTM and CDR2 is ANQGSEA. V lost 6 bases to trimming and J lost 0 bases; unmatched junction nucleotides: 3. DNA for the CDR3: TGCAGCGTGAAGCGGGAGGTCTCCTACGAGCAGTACTTC. It is translated as CSVKREVSYEQYF.